The clone carrying this TCR beta chain occurred many times. Antigen specificity is unknown. TCRdb independently ran MiXCR on the reads; one entry per CDR3 protein. This table has about 920,000 distinct CDR3 sequences, approximately 33% appearing once. This sample is drawn from a study of T cell repertoires in cytomegalovirus infection. Study as a whole: CMV epitopes, recently identified HLA-C-restricted and well-studied HLA-B-restricted, were used. General study results and limits: HLA-C-restricted, CMV-specific TCR beta clonotypes were dominant ex vivo.

Trimming removed 3 bases from V and 0 bases from J, with 15 bases in between. CDR1 and CDR2 from the germline V gene are SEHNR and FQNEAQ (reference sequence). This CDR3 has 17 amino acids. The receptor's source is a human donor in good health (CMV status not recorded). Some clones in this sample may be carry-over from other donors' samples. This chain links TRBV7-9 with TRBJ2-1; D might be TRBD2 (6 bases). The sample consisted of cultured CD8+ T cells from PBMCs, taken from culture after CMV antigen stimulation. The CDR3 region has the DNA TGTGCCAGCAGCTTTTCCCCGGGGGTTAGCTCCTACAATGAGCAGTTCTTC. Encoded protein: CASSFSPGVSSYNEQFF.